This TCR beta chain was obtained from a study of T cell repertoires in cytomegalovirus infection. Points from the study as a whole: The study found HLA-C-restricted CMV-specific TCR beta clonotypes dominating the ex vivo response.

V lost 4 bases and J lost 8; bases outside the gene matches: 7. Germline V gene sequence: CDR1 WSHSY, CDR2 SAAADI. This CDR3 has 15 amino acids. TCRdb reprocessed the reads with MiXCR, giving one entry per CDR3 protein. Here the sample spans approximately 390,000 distinct CDR3 sequences, just under 35% being singletons. Comment on this clonotype: The target antigen is unknown.

Material: cultured PBMCs, obtained from culture after CMV antigen stimulation. The clonotype originates from a human donor in good health (CMV status not recorded). Some clones in this sample may be carry-over from other donors' samples. The chain has TRBV10-2 and TRBJ2-1; 11 nucleotides match TRBD2. As DNA, the CDR3 is TGCGCCAGCAGTGTTACTAGCGGGAGATTCTATGAGCAGTTCTTC. Protein sequence: CASSVTSGRFYEQFF.